These 27 T cell receptor beta chains came from one sample sequenced in a study of T cells after yellow fever vaccination (dated by TCRdb to between 2017 and 2020). The library was prepared using 5' RACE. The sequencer was an Illumina HiSeq 2500. The public reads were reprocessed in TCRdb via fastp at Q25 and MiXCR, keeping in-frame beta chains. Entries that share a CDR3 protein sequence are merged under the most common genes and DNA. Across this sample there are 450,000 to 550,000 distinct CDR3 sequences, with around 21% seen only once. Roughly 13% of the sample is taken by the ten largest. What this sample's treatment or condition label stands for: live attenuated yellow fever vaccine strain. Sequencing used PBMCs, obtained 15 days after the yellow fever booster vaccination. Receptors were obtained from a man aged 25 to 45 who received the YFV17D yellow fever vaccine.

V is TRBV6-1 and J is TRBJ2-1; the match to TRBD1 covers 9 bases. The CDR3 sequence is 15 residues long. Germline values: CDR1 MNHNS, CDR2 SASEGT. Trimming removed 3 bases from V and 3 bases from J; junction bases left unmatched: 3. The CDR3 bases are TGTGCCAGCAGTGAGGACAGGGGAGGCTACAATGAGCAGTTCTTC. Its translation is CASSEDRGGYNEQFF.

In its sample, this clonotype was seen a few times. The chain is built from TRBV11-2 and TRBJ2-1; no reliable D call. This CDR3 comprises 15 residues. Trimming pared 6 bases from V and 2 bases from J, leaving 14 bases between. In germline, CDR1 is SGHAT, CDR2 FQNNGV. The chain's CDR3 is CASRVIVSAYNEQFF. CDR3 sequence (DNA): TGTGCCAGCAGAGTCATAGTGTCCGCCTACAATGAGCAGTTCTTC.

The rearrangement links TRBV28 to TRBJ2-5, with 7 bases identical to TRBD1. There are 15 residues in the CDR3. Germline V gene data show CDR1 as MDHEN and CDR2 as SYDVKM. Unmatched junction bases numbered 6, after V lost 1 base and J lost 4 bases. The CDR3 region is CASSLLQGSGETQYF. The CDR3 nucleotides are TGTGCCAGCAGTTTATTACAGGGGAGTGGAGAGACCCAGTACTTC.

This clonotype has only a few counts. The V and J genes are TRBV24-1 and TRBJ1-5; D unresolved. This CDR3 contains 14 residues. Trimming removed 0 bases at V and 6 bases at J, with 8 bases between. Germline assignment: CDR1 KGHDR and CDR2 SFDVKD. In nucleotides, the CDR3 is TGTGCCACCAGTGATTTGGCCGGGTTTCAGCCCCAGCATTTT. Its protein is CATSDLAGFQPQHF.

V usage is TRBV30 and J usage is TRBJ1-1, with D unclear. V was pared by 3 bases and J by 1 base, with 9 bases between. This CDR3 region has 13 residues. CDR1 is GTSNPN and CDR2 is SVGIG in the germline V gene (reference sequence). The CDR3 DNA follows: TGTGCCTGGAGCGTTGGCAGGAACACTGAAGCTTTCTTT. Its protein is CAWSVGRNTEAFF.

This clonotype has a handful of counts. The chain is built from TRBV29-1 and TRBJ1-1; perhaps TRBD1 as D (5 bases). V shed 4 bases and J shed 0 bases, with 15 bases lying between them. The germline gives CDR1 SQVTM, CDR2 ANQGSEA. There are 15 residues in the CDR3. The CDR3 sequence is CSVAGGRQMNTEAFF. The CDR3 DNA is TGCAGCGTTGCGGGGGGGAGACAAATGAACACTGAAGCTTTCTTT.

Here the CDR3 reads CASSFSTGGNTEAFF. The CDR3 region has the DNA TGTGCCAGCAGCTTCTCGACAGGGGGAAACACTGAAGCTTTCTTT. This chain joins TRBV5-6 and TRBJ1-1, with 9 bases aligning to TRBD1. Germline V gene lookup returns CDR1 SGHDT and CDR2 YYEEEE. The CDR3 contains 15 residues. The V gene end was trimmed by 2 bases and the J gene end by 2 bases; junction bases not matched to a gene: 4.

This clonotype came up a few times. The DNA is omitted, as the CDR3 cannot be located on it reliably, and the CDR3 follows TCRdb's listing. The gene calls are TRBV21-1 and TRBJ2-5; the table's D call, TRBD1, has no DNA check behind it. TRBV21-1 represents a pseudogene. The CDR3 length equals 16 residues, ends included. CDR3 loop: CASSVGTGSLQETQYF.

With regard to this clonotype: This sequence may be a read error, since a much larger clone differs from it by one base. The chain uses TRBV20-1 and TRBJ2-5; a possible D gene is TRBD1 (5 bases). This CDR3 comprises 14 residues. The germline CDR1 and CDR2 sequences are DFQATT and SNEGSKA (reference sequence). V was cut by 0 bases and J by 3 bases, with 11 bases left in between. CDR3 sequence reads: CSARDRLGEETQYF. As DNA, the CDR3 is TGCAGTGCTAGAGATCGGCTAGGGGAAGAGACCCAGTACTTC.

This clonotype was observed many times. The gene calls are TRBV29-1 and TRBJ2-1; D remains ambiguous. With 5 bases removed from V and 10 bases from J, the gap between germline ends came to 18 bases. This CDR3 is built from 13 residues. CDR1 SQVTM and CDR2 ANQGSEA come from the germline V gene. The CDR3 DNA reads TGCAGCGTTCATGCGGCGGCGGCGTTGGAGCAGTTCTTC. It codes for CSVHAAAALEQFF.

J is TRBJ2-1 and V is TRBV30; 7 nucleotides match TRBD2. The V segment lost 0 bases and the J segment 12 bases; nucleotides outside the gene matches: 8. The V gene's germline CDR1 is GTSNPN and CDR2 SVGIG (reference sequence). This CDR3 comprises 13 residues. CDR3 sequence: CAWSVTGGRGQFF. The CDR3 nucleotides are TGTGCCTGGAGTGTAACGGGAGGCCGCGGGCAGTTCTTC.

The J gene is TRBJ2-5, the V gene TRBV10-2; tentatively, D is TRBD1 or TRBD2 (5 bases each). CDR1 and CDR2 (germline): WSHSY, SAAADI. The V end lost 5 bases, the J end lost 9 bases, and 13 bases lay between the germline ends. The CDR3 length is 12 residues. The CDR3: CASSRDRGPQYF. In nucleotides, the CDR3 is TGCGCCAGCAGTAGGGACCGCGGTCCCCAGTACTTC.

The table lists this clonotype with a few counts. V usage is TRBV7-9 and J usage is TRBJ2-1; tentative D call: TRBD1 (5 bases). The CDR3 has 13 amino acids. V was clipped by 5 bases and J by 4 bases, with 9 bases between them. The germline CDR1 and CDR2 sequences are SEHNR and FQNEAQ (reference sequence). Here the CDR3 reads CASSLQDYNEQFF. The CDR3 DNA is TGTGCCAGCAGCCTACAGGATTACAATGAGCAGTTCTTC.

The sample holds many counts of this clonotype. This sequence joins TRBV7-2 and TRBJ2-3; D is unclear. This CDR3 is 14 amino acids long. V was shortened by 2 bases and J by 1 base, with 7 bases between the two germline ends. Germline V gene data show CDR1 as SGHTA and CDR2 as FQGNSA. In nucleotides, the CDR3 is TGTGCCAGCAGCTTACTAGGGCGCACAGATACGCAGTATTTT. Translated, it gives CASSLLGRTDTQYF.

In its sample, this clonotype was seen many times. This chain links TRBV4-3 with TRBJ2-3; D gene ambiguous. V dropped 0 bases and J dropped 0 bases, with 1 base sitting between them. CDR1 is LGHNA, CDR2 YSLEER, per germline. The CDR3 totals 13 residues. The CDR3 bases are TGCGCCAGCAGCCAAGAGAGCACAGATACGCAGTATTTT. Translating gives CASSQESTDTQYF.

There are many counts of this clonotype. The rearrangement joins TRBV3-1 to TRBJ2-7; D not certain. The CDR3 totals 15 residues. Germline CDR1 and CDR2: LGHDT and YNNKEL (reference sequence). V shed 4 bases and J shed 3 bases, with 16 bases lying between them. CDR3 loop: CASSRTQDTYYEQYF. The DNA for the CDR3 is TGTGCCAGCAGCCGAACGCAGGATACCTACTACGAGCAGTACTTC.

This clonotype was detected a few times. The CDR3 loop reads CASSQVRKPGYTF. The CDR3 DNA is TGCGCCAGCAGCCAGGTGCGAAAACCTGGCTACACCTTC. The gene calls are TRBV4-3 and TRBJ1-2; D not resolved. CDR1 and CDR2 from the germline V gene are LGHNA and YSLEER. The CDR3 consists of 13 residues. Trimming took off 3 bases at V and 7 bases at J, with 12 bases between the two ends.

Concerning this clonotype itself: At one boundary the junction diverges from the germline segment, which might be a read error. The gene calls are TRBV5-1 and TRBJ2-1; D might be TRBD1 (6 bases). Germline-derived CDR1 and CDR2 are SGHRS and YFSETQ. The CDR3 sequence is 15 residues long. The CDR3 is CASSSSPGTLDDQFF. In DNA, the CDR3 is TGCGCCAGCAGCTCCTCCCCCGGGACACTCGATGATCAGTTCTTC.

V usage is TRBV9 and J usage is TRBJ1-1; no clear D. Germline assignment: CDR1 SGDLS and CDR2 YYNGEE. The CDR3 has 15 residues. Trimming left V 0 bases short and J 8 bases short, with 17 bases between. The CDR3 loop is CASSVDPTRTTEAFF. The DNA of the CDR3 is TGTGCCAGCAGCGTAGACCCGACACGGACTACGGAAGCTTTCTTT.

A few counts support this clonotype. The chain is built from TRBV2 and TRBJ2-2; 10 positions match TRBD2. With V trimmed by 10 bases and J by 3 bases, 5 bases remained unmatched. This CDR3 has 14 amino acids. Germline assignment: CDR1 SNHLY and CDR2 FYNNEI. The CDR3 is CATLAGVYTGELFF. CDR3 nucleotide sequence: TGTGCCACCCTAGCGGGAGTATACACCGGGGAGCTGTTTTTT.

The rearrangement uses TRBV20-1 and TRBJ2-5; either TRBD1 or TRBD2 may supply D (6 bases each). Germline V gene lookup returns CDR1 DFQATT and CDR2 SNEGSKA (reference sequence). This CDR3 spans 14 amino acids. V was shortened by 7 bases and J by 2 bases, with 17 bases between the two germline ends. Here the CDR3 reads CSGDNPGAQETQYF. CDR3 in DNA: TGCAGTGGTGACAACCCGGGGGCGCAAGAGACCCAGTACTTC.

This clonotype was counted between two and nine times. The V and J genes are TRBV5-1 and TRBJ2-3; D is ambiguous. This CDR3 is built from 15 residues. Germline-derived CDR1 and CDR2 are SGHRS and YFSETQ. Trimming took off 2 bases at V and 1 base at J, with 11 bases between the two ends. The CDR3 DNA follows: TGCGCCAGCAGCTTCTCAGGTGTGGGCACAGATACGCAGTATTTT. Translation: CASSFSGVGTDTQYF.

Regarding this clonotype: A junction end diverges from the germline sequence, so it may reflect a read error. V and J are TRBV5-1 and TRBJ2-6; D call uncertain. The germline gives CDR1 SGHRS, CDR2 YFSETQ. CDR3 length: 15 residues. The CDR3 nucleotides are TGTGCCAGCAGCTTGGAAGGGACTGGGGCCAACGTCCTGACTTTC. Translating gives CASSLEGTGANVLTF.

This clonotype showed up just a few times. J is TRBJ1-4 and V is TRBV12-3 or TRBV12-4; TRBD1 matches at 8 bases. This CDR3 comprises 14 residues. The ends lost 4 bases at V and 8 bases at J; junction bases unmatched: 6. The CDR3 loop reads CASSSDRDGEKLFF. The DNA of the CDR3 is TGTGCCAGCAGTTCGGACAGGGACGGGGAAAAACTGTTTTTT.

The J gene is TRBJ2-2, the V gene TRBV6-5, with TRBD2 identical over 9 bases. Germline V gives CDR1 MNHEY, CDR2 SVGAGI. This CDR3 is built from 15 residues. Trimming removed 4 bases from V and 4 bases from J; junction bases left unmatched: 4. Here the CDR3 reads CASSSGLAGTGELFF. Written as DNA, the CDR3 is TGTGCCAGCAGTTCGGGACTAGCTGGCACCGGGGAGCTGTTTTTT.

The chain links TRBV5-1 to TRBJ2-1, with 8 bases lining up with TRBD2. Looked up from germline, CDR1 is SGHRS and CDR2 is YFSETQ. Unmatched junction bases numbered 2, after V lost 6 bases and J lost 3 bases. This CDR3 has 13 residues. The CDR3 region has the DNA TGCGCCAGCACACTAGCGGACTACAATGAGCAGTTCTTC. Protein: CASTLADYNEQFF.

The V gene is TRBV11-3, the J gene TRBJ2-3, with TRBD1 matching 12 bases. This CDR3 comprises 16 residues. CDR1 and CDR2 (germline): SGHNT, YENEEA. J was trimmed by 2 bases and V by 3 bases; bases with no gene match: 3. In DNA, the CDR3 is TGTGCCAGCAGCTTGGGACAGGGGGCAATCACAGATACGCAGTATTTT. This translates into CASSLGQGAITDTQYF. The complete variable domain, with remaining parts taken from reference TRBV11-3 and TRBJ2-3, reads EAGVVQSPRYKIIEKKQPVAFWCNPISGHNTLYWYLQNLGQGPELLIRYENEEAVDDSQLPKDRFSAERLKGVDSTLKIQPAELGDSAVYLCASSLGQGAITDTQYFGPGTRLTVL.